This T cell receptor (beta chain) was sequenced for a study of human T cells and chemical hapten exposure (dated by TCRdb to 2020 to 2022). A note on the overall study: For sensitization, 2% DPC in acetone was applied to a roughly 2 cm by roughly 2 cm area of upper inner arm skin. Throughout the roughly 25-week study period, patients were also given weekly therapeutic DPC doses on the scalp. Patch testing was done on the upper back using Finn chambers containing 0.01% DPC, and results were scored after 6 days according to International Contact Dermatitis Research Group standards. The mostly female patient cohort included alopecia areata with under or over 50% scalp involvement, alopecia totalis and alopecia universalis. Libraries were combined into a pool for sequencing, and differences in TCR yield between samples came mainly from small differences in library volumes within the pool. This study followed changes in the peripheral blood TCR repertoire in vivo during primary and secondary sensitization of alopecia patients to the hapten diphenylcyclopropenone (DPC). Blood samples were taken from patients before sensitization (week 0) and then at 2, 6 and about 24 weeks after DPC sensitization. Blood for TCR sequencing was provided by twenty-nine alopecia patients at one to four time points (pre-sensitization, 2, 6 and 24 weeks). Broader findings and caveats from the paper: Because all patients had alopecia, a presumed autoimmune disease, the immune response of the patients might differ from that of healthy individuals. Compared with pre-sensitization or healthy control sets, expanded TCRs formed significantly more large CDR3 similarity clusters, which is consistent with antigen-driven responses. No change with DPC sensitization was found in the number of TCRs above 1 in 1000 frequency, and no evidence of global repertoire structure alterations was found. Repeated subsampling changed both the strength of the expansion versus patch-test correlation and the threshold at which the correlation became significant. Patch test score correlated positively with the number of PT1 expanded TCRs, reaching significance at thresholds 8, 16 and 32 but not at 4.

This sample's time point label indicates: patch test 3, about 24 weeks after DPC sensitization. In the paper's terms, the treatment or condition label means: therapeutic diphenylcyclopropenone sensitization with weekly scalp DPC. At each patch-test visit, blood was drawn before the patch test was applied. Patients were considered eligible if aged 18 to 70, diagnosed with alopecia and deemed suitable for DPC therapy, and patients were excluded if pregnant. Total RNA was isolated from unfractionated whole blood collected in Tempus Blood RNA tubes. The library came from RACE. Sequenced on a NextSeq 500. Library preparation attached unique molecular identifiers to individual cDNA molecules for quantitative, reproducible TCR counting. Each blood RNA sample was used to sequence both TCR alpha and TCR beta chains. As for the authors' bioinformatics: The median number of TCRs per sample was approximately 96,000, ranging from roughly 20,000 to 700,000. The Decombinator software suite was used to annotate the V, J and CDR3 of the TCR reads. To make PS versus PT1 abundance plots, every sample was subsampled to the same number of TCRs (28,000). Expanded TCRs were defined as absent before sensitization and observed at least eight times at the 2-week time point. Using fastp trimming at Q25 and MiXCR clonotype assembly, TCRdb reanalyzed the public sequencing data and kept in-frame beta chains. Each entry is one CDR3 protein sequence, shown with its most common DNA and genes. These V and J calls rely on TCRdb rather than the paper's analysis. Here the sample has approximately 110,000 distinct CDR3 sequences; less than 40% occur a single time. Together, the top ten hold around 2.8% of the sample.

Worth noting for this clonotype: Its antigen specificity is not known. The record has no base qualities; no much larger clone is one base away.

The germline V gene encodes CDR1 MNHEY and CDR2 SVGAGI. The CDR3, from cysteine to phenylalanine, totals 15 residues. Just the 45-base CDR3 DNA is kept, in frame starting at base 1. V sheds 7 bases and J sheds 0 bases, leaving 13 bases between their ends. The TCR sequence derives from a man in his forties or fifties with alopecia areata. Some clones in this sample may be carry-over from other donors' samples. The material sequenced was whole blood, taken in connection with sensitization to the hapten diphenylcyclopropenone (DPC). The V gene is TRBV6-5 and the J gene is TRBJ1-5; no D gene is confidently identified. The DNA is TGTGCCAGCAAGGTCAGAGAATATAGCAATCAGCCCCAGCATTTT. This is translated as CASKVREYSNQPQHF.